A few counts support the clone carrying this T cell receptor beta chain. Germline trimming cut 0 bases from V and 3 bases from J; bases unmatched to any gene: 10. This CDR3 is 16 amino acids long. Germline CDR1 is GTSNPN and CDR2 is SVGIG (reference sequence). The investigators reverse transcribed all of the isolated RNA, so they sequenced expressed TCRB transcripts. The protocol was immunoSEQ multiplex PCR, while the TCRdb copy is restricted to in-frame clones and leaves out a portion. The sample lists about 240,000 clones, 27% occurring once. These data originate in a study of beta chain features in type 1 diabetes. Isolation of CD4+ naive, central memory, regulatory and stem cell-like memory cells was achieved by sorting via CD45RO/CCR7/CD25/CD127/CD95/CD27.

V is TRBV30 and J is TRBJ1-2, with TRBD1 matching 7 bases. This clonotype was obtained from a man younger than 45 in good health. The sequenced sample consisted of central memory CD4+ T cells from blood. This CDR3 reads CAWSVPGTAAYYGYTF. CDR3 coding DNA: TGTGCCTGGAGTGTACCCGGGACAGCTGCTTACTATGGCTACACCTTC. Full variable domain (outside the CDR3, taken from reference TRBV30 and TRBJ1-2): SQTIHQWPATLVQPVGSPLSLECTVEGTSNPNLYWYRQAAGRGLQLLFYSVGIGQISSEVPQNLSASRPQDRQFILSSKKLLLSDSGFYLCAWSVPGTAAYYGYTFGSGTRLTVV.